The T cell receptor (beta chain) described here comes from a study of response to subunit inactivated influenza vaccine. The germline gives CDR1 SGHRS, CDR2 YFSETQ. Trimming shortened V by 6 bases and J by 0 bases, and 12 bases separated the two germline ends. The CDR3 runs to 15 residues. TCRdb reprocessed the RT-PCR reads with MiXCR, giving one entry per CDR3 protein. The sample carries 500,000 to 650,000 distinct CDR3 sequences, under 9% recorded once. This clonotype was counted a few times. Its target is not known. General study findings and limits: Authors proposed each seasonal influenza vaccination draws in few new T cells.

The material was PBMCs from blood, obtained less than 25 months after vaccination. This chain uses TRBV5-1 with TRBJ2-2; D is possibly TRBD1 (6 bases). This TCR came from a man between 50 and 70 years old who received an inactivated influenza vaccine. CDR3: CASTIGTPNTGELFF. The CDR3 region has the DNA TGCGCCAGCACCATCGGGACACCGAACACCGGGGAGCTGTTTTTT.